One and the same sample provided the 8 T cell receptor beta chains below, sequenced in a study of T cells in Graves' hyperthyroidism and ophthalmopathy. Amplified TCR beta CDR3 regions derived from RNA transcripts. With the HTBI primer set, the TCR CDR3 went through a first round of RT-PCR. Using its own MiXCR run on the multiplex PCR reads, TCRdb lists one record per CDR3 protein. The sample holds 400,000 or so distinct CDR3 sequences, about 14% seen once. Sequenced: blood. The receptor source for this set is a woman aged 30 to 39 with Graves' ophthalmopathy.

This clonotype appeared many times. The chain recombines TRBV20-1 with TRBJ1-2; D remains ambiguous. Germline loops: CDR1 DFQATT, CDR2 SNEGSKA (reference sequence). This CDR3 has 13 residues. V dropped 3 bases and J dropped 2 bases, with 10 bases sitting between them. CDR3 in amino acids: CSASQRRNYGYTF. CDR3 DNA sequence: TGCAGTGCTAGTCAACGTAGGAACTATGGCTACACCTTC.

There are a few counts of this clonotype. CDR3 coding DNA: TGCAGTGCTAGGGTTTCAGGGGTTAATGAAAAACTGTTTTTT. Translated, it gives CSARVSGVNEKLFF. The chain combines TRBV20-1 with TRBJ1-4, with D perhaps matching TRBD1 (6 bases). The CDR3 has 14 residues. CDR1 DFQATT and CDR2 SNEGSKA come from the germline V gene (reference sequence). V was clipped by 3 bases and J by 4 bases, with 12 bases between them.

This clonotype was recorded at least ten times. Here the CDR3 reads CASNAAGNEQFF. The CDR3, as DNA: TGTGCCAGCAATGCGGCGGGCAATGAGCAGTTCTTC. The chain carries TRBV2 and TRBJ2-1; a weak D match, TRBD2 (5 bases). There are 12 residues in the CDR3. The V and J ends lost 7 bases and 6 bases respectively, with 10 bases between them. The germline gives CDR1 SNHLY, CDR2 FYNNEI.

For this clonotype: Since a much larger clone is just one base distant, this may be a read error. In this CDR3 the conserved last residue, phenylalanine or tryptophan, is missing, so a read error is likely. The chain couples TRBV12-3 or TRBV12-4 to TRBJ2-1; D call uncertain. The CDR3 contains 15 residues. The V gene lost 1 base and the J gene lost 2 bases, with 9 bases spanning the gap. The CDR3 spells CASSLDLAAYNEQFS. CDR3 DNA sequence: TGTGCCAGCAGTTTAGATCTGGCAGCCTACAATGAGCAGTTCTCC.

This clonotype was observed at least ten times. The rearrangement links TRBV6-1 to TRBJ2-7; 8 bases are a match to TRBD2. CDR3 length: 18 residues. Germline CDR1 and CDR2: MNHNS and SASEGT. J was trimmed by 6 bases and V by 8 bases; bases with no gene match: 24. CDR3 in DNA: TGTGCCAGCGAGGGGGAGCGGGGGATCAACTACGTCTTGTCCGAGCAGTACTTC. Protein product: CASEGERGINYVLSEQYF.

In this sample, this clonotype turned up many times. The rearrangement joins TRBV24-1 to TRBJ2-1, with 7 positions matching TRBD2. Looked up from germline, CDR1 is KGHDR and CDR2 is SFDVKD. This CDR3 is built from 16 residues. Germline trimming cut 1 base from V and 4 bases from J; bases unmatched to any gene: 6. CDR3 coding DNA: TGTGCCACCAGTGATTTTTCCCAGGGAGGGTACAATGAGCAGTTCTTC. Translated: CATSDFSQGGYNEQFF.

This clonotype came up many times. The chain joins TRBV6-1 to TRBJ1-1; unclear D gene. From germline, CDR1 is MNHNS and CDR2 SASEGT. Trimming took off 6 bases at V and 1 base at J, with 9 bases between the two ends. There are 13 residues in the CDR3. This CDR3 reads CASSSTENTEAFF. The CDR3 DNA sequence: TGTGCCAGCAGCTCTACGGAGAACACTGAAGCTTTCTTT.

At least ten counts were recorded for this clonotype. V and J are TRBV19 and TRBJ1-6; 9 bases map to TRBD1. The junction had 8 bases not matched to a gene; V was cut back by 4 bases and J by 7 bases. The CDR3 consists of 16 residues. Germline V gene lookup returns CDR1 LNHDA and CDR2 SQIVND (reference sequence). This chain's CDR3 is CASSTTRDRVNSPLHF. The CDR3 DNA reads TGTGCCAGTAGTACTACAAGGGACAGGGTGAATTCACCCCTCCACTTT.